The 29 T cell receptor beta chains listed next were all sequenced from one sample in a study of blood T cell repertoires in COVID-19. Method: immunoSEQ multiplex PCR; TCRdb's copy keeps in-frame clones and lacks some. The data show 140,000 or so clones, approximately 86% seen once. Sequenced input: peripheral blood. The receptors here all came from a man aged 65 to 79 with acute or convalescent COVID-19.

V and J are TRBV5-1 and TRBJ1-2, with 8 bases that match TRBD1. The CDR3 has 15 amino acids. J gave up 4 bases and V 1 base, and 6 bases lay outside the gene matches. Germline V gene sequence: CDR1 SGHRS, CDR2 YFSETQ. The DNA of the CDR3 is TGCGCCAGCAGCTTGACAGGGGGTGCCTCCTATGGCTACACCTTC. Its protein is CASSLTGGASYGYTF.

This chain links TRBV3-1 (or the pseudogene TRBV3-2) with TRBJ2-5; 12 nucleotides agree with TRBD2. Germline V lookup: CDR1 LGHDT, CDR2 YNNKEL (reference sequence). CDR3 length: 18 amino acids. The V segment lost 0 bases and the J segment 4 bases; nucleotides outside the gene matches: 9. The CDR3 DNA reads TGTGCCAGCAGCCAAGATATACTAGCGGGGGGCCGGGGAGAGACCCAGTACTTC. Its translation: CASSQDILAGGRGETQYF.

CDR3: CASSLGVPAAWAFF. The CDR3 DNA reads as TGCGCCAGCAGCTTAGGAGTACCGGCGGCTTGGGCTTTCTTT. The rearrangement joins TRBV5-1 to TRBJ1-1, with unresolved D. The V gene's germline CDR1 is SGHRS and CDR2 YFSETQ. The CDR3 has 14 amino acids. V lost 2 bases to trimming and J lost 11 bases, with 19 bases between them.

The rearrangement joins TRBV5-4 to TRBJ2-1; D is ambiguous. Per the germline V gene, CDR1 is SGHNT and CDR2 is YYREEE (reference sequence). The CDR3 totals 15 residues. V was clipped by 2 bases and J by 0 bases, with 9 bases between them. The CDR3 protein is CASSLPVASYNEQFF. In nucleotides, the CDR3 is TGTGCCAGCAGCTTACCCGTGGCCTCCTACAATGAGCAGTTCTTC.

The chain has TRBV27 and TRBJ1-2; D perhaps matches TRBD1 (5 bases). The germline V gene has CDR1 MNHEY and CDR2 SMNVEV (reference sequence). Trimming pared 6 bases from V and 4 bases from J, leaving 18 bases between. The CDR3 runs to 15 residues. The CDR3 protein is CASSQRGGGGYGYTF. CDR3 DNA sequence: TGTGCCAGCAGCCAAAGGGGCGGGGGGGGCTATGGCTACACCTTC.

The rearrangement joins TRBV5-5 to TRBJ1-4; weak D call: TRBD1 (6 bases). V was pared by 1 base and J by 4 bases, with 14 bases between. From germline, CDR1 is SGHKS and CDR2 YYEKEE (reference sequence). The CDR3 has 16 amino acids. In nucleotides, the CDR3 is TGTGCCAGCAGCTTGTATGGAGAACAGGGTAATGAAAAACTGTTTTTT. Translated, it gives CASSLYGEQGNEKLFF.

The chain is built from TRBV10-3 and TRBJ1-2; the match to TRBD1 covers 7 bases. Germline trimming cut 2 bases from V and 8 bases from J; bases unmatched to any gene: 5. Germline lookup yields CDR1 ENHRY and CDR2 SYGVKD. This CDR3 has 13 residues. The CDR3 nucleotides are TGTGCCATCAGTGAGCAGGGGACAGCCGGCTACACCTTC. Translating gives CAISEQGTAGYTF.

V usage is TRBV2 and J usage is TRBJ2-5; 9 bases line up with TRBD2. Germline CDR1 reads SNHLY; CDR2 reads FYNNEI. Unmatched junction bases numbered 10, after V lost 7 bases and J lost 1 base. The CDR3 extends over 16 amino acids. The CDR3 DNA reads TGTGCCAGCATCCGAGGAAGCGGGGGGTTCCAAGAGACCCAGTACTTC. It codes for CASIRGSGGFQETQYF.

The genes are TRBV19 and TRBJ2-7; 7 bases fit TRBD2. In germline, CDR1 is LNHDA, CDR2 SQIVND (reference sequence). Trimming took 3 bases from V and 4 from J; bases not matched to a gene: 3. The CDR3 is 13 amino acids. The DNA of the CDR3 is TGTGCCAGTAGTATCTGGGGGGGATACGAGCAGTACTTC. It yields the protein CASSIWGGYEQYF.

Written as DNA, the CDR3 is TGTGCCAGCAGCCAGGCCGGGACAGGGTCTTATGGCTACACCTTC. Translated, it gives CASSQAGTGSYGYTF. This sequence joins TRBV11-2 and TRBJ1-2, with 9 bases lining up with TRBD1. J lost 5 bases, V lost 5 bases, and 9 bases had no gene match. This CDR3 spans 15 amino acids. The germline V gene has CDR1 SGHAT and CDR2 FQNNGV.

The chain uses TRBV7-2 and TRBJ2-7, with 7 bases aligning to TRBD1. The CDR3 consists of 13 residues. Trimming cost V 7 bases and J 9 bases; bases outside gene matches: 12. Per the germline V gene, CDR1 is SGHTA and CDR2 is FQGNSA. CDR3 residues: CASNLGGSEMQYF. In DNA form, the CDR3 reads TGTGCCAGCAATCTAGGGGGCTCTGAGATGCAGTACTTC.

The chain joins TRBV10-3 to TRBJ1-1, with TRBD1 matching over 7 bases. CDR1 is ENHRY, CDR2 SYGVKD, per germline. The length of the CDR3 is 13 residues. V shed 11 bases, J shed 5 bases, and the junction held 11 bases outside the gene matches. In DNA, the CDR3 is TGTGCCGTTTCAGAGGGGGCGAGGACTGAAGCTTTCTTT. It is translated as CAVSEGARTEAFF.

The CDR3 nucleotides read TGTGCCAGCAGTTCGGGACTCCCATACGAGCAGTACTTC. Translated, it gives CASSSGLPYEQYF. The J gene is TRBJ2-7, the V gene TRBV12-3 or TRBV12-4; maybe TRBD2 (6 bases). Trimming removed 4 bases at V and 4 bases at J, with 11 bases between. The CDR3 is 13 residues long.

V and J are TRBV2 and TRBJ1-5, with a weak D call TRBD1 (5 bases). Germline-derived CDR1 and CDR2 are SNHLY and FYNNEI. The V end was cut by 3 bases, the J end by 5 bases, with 8 bases between. The CDR3 is 13 residues long. CDR3 sequence: CASSDSTDQPQHF. CDR3 coding DNA: TGTGCCAGCAGTGACTCGACAGATCAGCCCCAGCATTTT. The complete variable domain, with remaining parts taken from reference TRBV2 and TRBJ1-5, reads EPEVTQTPSHQVTQMGQEVILRCVPISNHLYFYWYRQILGQKVEFLVSFYNNEISEKSEIFDDQFSVERPDGSNFTLKIRSTKLEDSAMYFCASSDSTDQPQHFGDGTRLSIL.

V and J are TRBV2 and TRBJ1-2, with 7 bases fitting TRBD1. Per germline, CDR1 SNHLY and CDR2 FYNNEI. V lost 6 bases, J lost 4 bases, and 5 bases stayed unmatched. This CDR3 contains 13 residues. The DNA of the CDR3 is TGTGCCAGCAGACCCCGGGACAGCTATGGCTACACCTTC. Protein product: CASRPRDSYGYTF.

The chain is built from TRBV4-2 and TRBJ2-2; perhaps TRBD1 as D (6 bases). This CDR3 spans 16 amino acids. Germline CDR1 LGHNA, CDR2 YNFKEQ. The ends were cut back, 1 base at V and 4 bases at J, with 13 bases in the middle. CDR3 DNA: TGTGCCAGCAGCCAAGGATGGACAGAGAGCACCGGGGAGCTGTTTTTT. It encodes CASSQGWTESTGELFF.

V is TRBV2 and J is TRBJ1-2, with 9 nucleotides matching TRBD1. Trimming at V came to 10 bases and at J to 4 bases, leaving 7 bases not matched to a gene. In germline, CDR1 is SNHLY, CDR2 FYNNEI. CDR3 length equals 13 residues. CDR3 residues: CAIPGQGLYGYTF. The DNA of the CDR3 is TGTGCCATCCCGGGACAGGGTCTCTATGGCTACACCTTC. Filled out from reference TRBV2 and TRBJ1-2, the complete variable domain reads EPEVTQTPSHQVTQMGQEVILRCVPISNHLYFYWYRQILGQKVEFLVSFYNNEISEKSEIFDDQFSVERPDGSNFTLKIRSTKLEDSAMYFCAIPGQGLYGYTFGSGTRLTVV.

V gene TRBV30 combines with J gene TRBJ2-7; D may be TRBD1 (6 bases). CDR3 length: 13 amino acids. The V gene lost 4 bases and the J gene lost 4 bases, with 14 bases spanning the gap. CDR1 and CDR2 from the germline V gene are GTSNPN and SVGIG (reference sequence). CDR3 in amino acids: CAWNRGLVYEQYF. CDR3 nucleotide sequence: TGTGCCTGGAATAGGGGGTTGGTGTACGAGCAGTACTTC.

This chain links TRBV6-5 with TRBJ2-7, with no clear D. This CDR3 spans 13 amino acids. V dropped 7 bases and J dropped 3 bases, with 13 bases sitting between them. Germline CDR1 and CDR2: MNHEY and SVGAGI. CDR3 protein: CASTPDGGYEQYF. The CDR3, as DNA: TGTGCCAGCACCCCCGACGGCGGCTACGAGCAGTACTTC.

This sequence joins TRBV27 and TRBJ2-1; 9 bases are a match to TRBD1. CDR3 length: 16 amino acids. V was pared by 3 bases and J by 6 bases, with 9 bases of the junction left unmatched. Germline V gene sequence: CDR1 MNHEY, CDR2 SMNVEV (reference sequence). The CDR3 region is CASSFPTGGAGNEQFF. In DNA form, the CDR3 reads TGTGCCAGCAGTTTCCCCACAGGGGGCGCCGGCAATGAGCAGTTCTTC.

The V and J genes are TRBV10-1 and TRBJ2-3; tentative D call: TRBD1 (5 bases). V lost 3 bases and J lost 1, with 8 bases in between. The germline gives CDR1 WNHNN, CDR2 SYGVQD (reference sequence). This CDR3 is built from 14 residues. CDR3 loop: CASSERQRTDTQYF. CDR3 DNA sequence: TGCGCCAGCAGTGAAAGACAGCGCACAGATACGCAGTATTTT.

The V gene is TRBV5-5, the J gene TRBJ1-1; a weak D match, TRBD1 (6 bases). The CDR3 length is 14 residues. V gave up 2 bases and J gave up 5 bases, with 13 bases separating them. Germline V lookup: CDR1 SGHKS, CDR2 YYEKEE (reference sequence). The CDR3 nucleotides read TGTGCCAGCAGCTTTTCAGGGGAGAGTACTGAAGCTTTCTTT. Translated: CASSFSGESTEAFF. The complete variable domain, with remaining parts taken from reference TRBV5-5 and TRBJ1-1, reads DAGVTQSPTHLIKTRGQQVTLRCSPISGHKSVSWYQQVLGQGPQFIFQYYEKEERGRGNFPDRFSARQFPNYSSELNVNALLLGDSALYLCASSFSGESTEAFFGQGTRLTVV.

The chain links TRBV30 to TRBJ1-6; 10 positions match TRBD1. Trimming took 0 bases from V and 6 from J; bases not matched to a gene: 5. CDR3 length: 16 amino acids. Germline loops: CDR1 GTSNPN, CDR2 SVGIG (reference sequence). CDR3 region: CAWSVGGQGRNSPLHF. The CDR3 region has the DNA TGTGCCTGGAGTGTCGGGGGACAGGGGCGTAATTCACCCCTCCACTTT.

This chain uses TRBV10-1 with TRBJ2-5; TRBD2 agrees at 10 bases. This CDR3 region has 16 residues. V was pared by 0 bases and J by 5 bases, with 6 bases of the junction left unmatched. Germline lookup yields CDR1 WNHNN and CDR2 SYGVQD (reference sequence). The CDR3 sequence: CASSESSGGARETQYF. Written as DNA, the CDR3 is TGCGCCAGCAGTGAGTCCAGCGGGGGGGCCCGGGAGACCCAGTACTTC.

The chain has TRBV29-1 and TRBJ2-7; 7 bases agree with TRBD2. This CDR3 region has 12 residues. CDR1 is SQVTM and CDR2 is ANQGSEA in the germline V gene. V gave up 7 bases and J gave up 3 bases; unmatched junction bases: 6. CDR3 in DNA: TGCAGCGCCCTCTGGGGGGGCTACGAGCAGTACTTC. It encodes CSALWGGYEQYF.

The V call is TRBV3-1 (or the pseudogene TRBV3-2), the J call TRBJ2-2; TRBD1 is a possible D gene (5 bases). The V end was cut by 4 bases, the J end by 3 bases, with 18 bases between. Per the germline V gene, CDR1 is LGHDT and CDR2 is YNNKEL (reference sequence). The CDR3 has 17 amino acids. DNA of the CDR3: TGTGCCAGCAGCCGAGACCGCGACAGCTCGGACACCGGGGAGCTGTTTTTT. Translated: CASSRDRDSSDTGELFF.

CDR3 sequence: CASRRTDGNTIYF. The CDR3 DNA follows: TGTGCCAGCAGAAGGACAGATGGAAACACCATATATTTT. This rearrangement joins TRBV12-3 or TRBV12-4 to TRBJ1-3; maybe TRBD1 (6 bases). V lost 6 bases and J lost 3, with 9 bases in between. The CDR3 contains 13 residues.

This clone was counted a single time. The rearrangement joins TRBV5-1 to TRBJ2-4; weak D call: TRBD1 (6 bases). The CDR3 is 17 amino acids. V gave up 0 bases and J gave up 1 base, with 14 bases separating them. The germline CDR1 and CDR2 sequences are SGHRS and YFSETQ. This CDR3 is CASSLGAGDLAKNIQYF. CDR3 DNA: TGCGCCAGCAGCTTGGGGGCAGGGGATTTGGCCAAAAACATTCAGTACTTC.

This chain joins TRBV10-3 and TRBJ1-4, with TRBD1 matching 9 bases. Germline values: CDR1 ENHRY, CDR2 SYGVKD. The CDR3 spans 14 residues. J gave up 8 bases and V 8 bases, and 9 bases lay outside the gene matches. This CDR3 reads CAIGTGQGGEKLFF. The CDR3 DNA reads as TGTGCCATCGGGACGGGACAGGGAGGAGAAAAACTGTTTTTT.